A selection of T cell receptor beta chains follows, all from one sample in a study of blood T cell repertoires in COVID-19. Using immunoSEQ multiplex PCR, the repertoire was profiled, and TCRdb retains in-frame clones only, with some absent. The data hold 15,000 to 25,000 clones, with around 83% observed a single time. Source material: peripheral blood. The receptors shown here come from a human donor with active COVID-19. The donor label of this sample is uncertain. Each CDR3 is given without its conserved first and last residue.

V	J	CDR3
TRBV5-1	TRBJ2-5	ASSLQDQETQY
TRBV9	TRBJ2-7	ASSSGVSYEQY
TRBV4-2	TRBJ2-7	ASSQEGLTNYEQY
TRBV3-1/TRBV3-2	TRBJ1-1	ASSQDRNTEAF
TRBV6-2/TRBV6-3	TRBJ1-5	ASSSPPQPQH
TRBV9	TRBJ2-1	ASSVGRVGYNEQF
TRBV3-1/TRBV3-2	TRBJ2-7	ASSQVNEQY
TRBV7-2	TRBJ2-3	ASSLYTDTQY
TRBV7-3	TRBJ1-2	ASSLNQGLGYT
TRBV5-1	TRBJ1-5	ASSLAGRTGDQPQH
TRBV9	TRBJ2-2	ASSVAAGGLSGELF
TRBV4-3	TRBJ1-3	ASSQDASSGNTIY
TRBV11-2	TRBJ1-5	ASSLVGGGNQPQH
TRBV4-3	TRBJ2-2	ASSQNPGGTGELF
TRBV6-5	TRBJ1-5	ASSGDKNQPQH
TRBV18	TRBJ2-3	ASQWDYTDTQY
TRBV5-4	TRBJ2-7	ASRPGQGAGEQY